These 23 T cell receptor beta chains were all obtained from the same sample, sequenced in a study of T cell changes during pregnancy in multiple sclerosis. Libraries were prepared by immunoSEQ multiplex PCR; TCRdb keeps only in-frame clonotypes and omits some of them. The top ten hold over 0.7% of the sample, which has tens of thousands of clones, around 90% seen once. The source was peripheral blood, collected in the first trimester of pregnancy. All receptors derive from a female donor in good health, enrolled as a control in a pregnancy study.

The V and J genes are TRBV5-1 and TRBJ2-7; D unclear. V lost 5 bases to trimming and J lost 2 bases, with 14 bases between them. In germline, CDR1 is SGHRS, CDR2 YFSETQ. The CDR3 loop spans 14 amino acids. CDR3 sequence reads: CASSKEEPPYEQYF. The CDR3 DNA reads as TGCGCCAGCAGTAAAGAAGAGCCCCCCTACGAGCAGTACTTC.

The rearrangement uses TRBV29-1 and TRBJ2-7; D is possibly TRBD2 (5 bases). The germline gives CDR1 SQVTM, CDR2 ANQGSEA. V was cut by 5 bases and J by 3 bases, with 8 bases left in between. The CDR3 totals 11 residues. CDR3 sequence (DNA): TGCAGCGTTCAACGGGACTACGAGCAGTACTTC. The encoded protein is CSVQRDYEQYF.

This clone was counted once. CDR3: CASSYSPGQGFYGYTF. The CDR3 coding sequence is TGTGCCAGCAGCTACTCCCCGGGACAGGGTTTTTATGGCTACACCTTC. This rearrangement joins TRBV7-2 to TRBJ1-2, with 9 bases that match TRBD1. The CDR3 loop spans 16 amino acids. Germline V gives CDR1 SGHTA, CDR2 FQGNSA. The J segment lost 5 bases and the V segment lost 4 bases, leaving 11 bases of the junction unmatched. Full variable domain (outside the CDR3, taken from reference TRBV7-2 and TRBJ1-2): GAGVSQSPSNKVTEKGKDVELRCDPISGHTALYWYRQSLGQGLEFLIYFQGNSAPDKSGLPSDRFSAERTGGSVSTLTIQRTQQEDSAVYLCASSYSPGQGFYGYTFGSGTRLTVV.

The chain employs TRBV15 and TRBJ2-3; 8 nucleotides agree with TRBD2. Germline trimming cut 6 bases from V and 2 bases from J; bases unmatched to any gene: 7. CDR1 and CDR2 (germline): LNHNV, YYDKDF (reference sequence). CDR3 length: 15 residues. The DNA of the CDR3 is TGTGCCACCAGGTCCGGACTAGCCAACACAGATACGCAGTATTTT. This translates into CATRSGLANTDTQYF.

The gene calls are TRBV7-2 and TRBJ1-5, with a possible D match to TRBD1 (6 bases). Between the trimmed V and J ends, which lost 5 bases and 1 base, there was a span of 12 bases. From germline, CDR1 is SGHTA and CDR2 FQGNSA. This CDR3 spans 15 amino acids. For the CDR3, the DNA is TGTGCCAGCAGCCCACAGGGCGGGAGCAATCAGCCCCAGCATTTT. Translation gives CASSPQGGSNQPQHF.

This clone was counted once. The CDR3 DNA follows: TGTGCCAGTAGTATGAACAGGGGAAATAATGAAAAACTGTTTTTT. Its protein product is CASSMNRGNNEKLFF. This rearrangement joins TRBV19 to TRBJ1-4; 7 bases are shared with TRBD1. The germline V gene has CDR1 LNHDA and CDR2 SQIVND (reference sequence). V lost 3 bases to trimming and J lost 4 bases; unmatched junction nucleotides: 5. The CDR3 is 15 amino acids.

The rearrangement uses TRBV9 and TRBJ2-1, with 13 nucleotides matching TRBD2. V shed 0 bases, J shed 7 bases, and the junction held 4 bases outside the gene matches. Germline V lookup: CDR1 SGDLS, CDR2 YYNGEE. The CDR3 is 16 amino acids. The CDR3 nucleotides read TGTGCCAGCAGCGTAGGGGGGGGACTAGCGGGGAATGAGCAGTTCTTC. As protein: CASSVGGGLAGNEQFF.

This rearrangement joins TRBV7-6 to TRBJ1-2; 8 bases are a match to TRBD1. After removal of 6 bases from V and 4 bases from J, the junction contained 4 bases not matched to a gene. Germline V gives CDR1 SGHVS, CDR2 FNYEAQ. The CDR3 consists of 13 residues. CDR3 residues: CASSSDRGYGYTF. In nucleotides, the CDR3 is TGTGCCAGCAGTTCTGACAGGGGCTATGGCTACACCTTC.

V usage is TRBV9 and J usage is TRBJ2-1; the match to TRBD2 covers 11 bases. With 2 bases clipped from V and 2 bases from J, the junction kept 0 bases outside the gene matches. CDR1 is SGDLS and CDR2 is YYNGEE in the germline V gene. This CDR3 is built from 15 residues. The CDR3 nucleotides read TGTGCCAGCAGCGTGACTAGCGGGACCTACAATGAGCAGTTCTTC. Its protein is CASSVTSGTYNEQFF. Supplemented by reference TRBV9 and TRBJ2-1, the full variable domain reads DSGVTQTPKHLITATGQRVTLRCSPRSGDLSVYWYQQSLDQGLQFLIQYYNGEERAKGNILERFSAQQFPDLHSELNLSSLELGDSALYFCASSVTSGTYNEQFFGPGTRLTVL.

This sequence joins TRBV27 and TRBJ2-3; TRBD1 might be the D (5 bases). Germline V gene sequence: CDR1 MNHEY, CDR2 SMNVEV (reference sequence). V shed 5 bases and J shed 0 bases, with 15 bases lying between them. The length of the CDR3 is 16 residues. CDR3: CASSPLAGLSTDTQYF. CDR3 coding DNA: TGTGCCAGCAGTCCCCTGGCAGGGCTTAGCACAGATACGCAGTATTTT.

The gene calls are TRBV10-1 and TRBJ2-3, with 12 bases aligning to TRBD2. Per the germline V gene, CDR1 is WNHNN and CDR2 is SYGVQD (reference sequence). This CDR3 is 17 amino acids long. V dropped 2 bases and J dropped 0; count of bases not matched to a gene: 3. CDR3 DNA sequence: TGCGCCAGCAGTGAGGGGGGGACTAGCGGGAGCACAGATACGCAGTATTTT. Its translation is CASSEGGTSGSTDTQYF.

The rearrangement uses TRBV18 and TRBJ1-5, with 11 nucleotides matching TRBD1. CDR1 is KGHSH, CDR2 LQKENI, per germline. Germline trimming cut 6 bases from V and 4 bases from J; bases unmatched to any gene: 11. The CDR3 has 17 residues. The CDR3 protein is CASSRGQGAMGNQPQHF. CDR3 nucleotide sequence: TGTGCCAGCTCCCGAGGACAGGGGGCTATGGGGAATCAGCCCCAGCATTTT.

About this clone itself: Other DNA variants within this sample encode the same CDR3. The rearrangement joins TRBV5-1 to TRBJ2-1, with D possibly matching TRBD2 (5 bases). The ends were cut back, 0 bases at V and 4 bases at J, with 8 bases in the middle. Germline loops: CDR1 SGHRS, CDR2 YFSETQ. The CDR3 length is 14 residues. The CDR3: CASSLGGEYNEQFF. In nucleotides, the CDR3 is TGCGCCAGCAGCTTGGGGGGAGAATACAATGAGCAGTTCTTC. Full variable domain (remainder filled in from reference TRBV5-1 and TRBJ2-1): KAGVTQTPRYLIKTRGQQVTLSCSPISGHRSVSWYQQTPGQGLQFLFEYFSETQRNKGNFPGRFSGRQFSNSRSEMNVSTLELGDSALYLCASSLGGEYNEQFFGPGTRLTVL.

This rearrangement joins TRBV5-4 to TRBJ1-6; D is undetermined. This CDR3 spans 16 amino acids. Germline values: CDR1 SGHNT, CDR2 YYREEE (reference sequence). Trimming took 1 base from V and 9 from J, leaving 17 bases between them. CDR3 amino acids: CASSLRGRQVASPLHF. DNA for the CDR3: TGTGCCAGCAGCTTGAGAGGGCGACAAGTGGCTTCACCCCTCCACTTT.

The chain recombines TRBV25-1 with TRBJ2-5, with 8 bases matching TRBD1. The CDR3 is 14 amino acids. V was clipped by 5 bases and J by 5 bases; unmatched bases: 7. From germline, CDR1 is MGHDK and CDR2 SYGVNS. The CDR3: CASSPRTGQETQYF. In DNA form, the CDR3 reads TGTGCCAGCAGTCCTCGGACAGGGCAGGAGACCCAGTACTTC. Complete variable domain (other parts from reference TRBV25-1 and TRBJ2-5): EADIYQTPRYLVIGTGKKITLECSQTMGHDKMYWYQQDPGMELHLIHYSYGVNSTEKGDLSSESTVSRIRTEHFPLTLESARPSHTSQYLCASSPRTGQETQYFGPGTRLLVL.

This chain joins TRBV6-1 and TRBJ1-4; 7 nucleotides match TRBD1. Germline-derived CDR1 and CDR2 are MNHNS and SASEGT. V trimming: 8 bases; J trimming: 5 bases; junction bases outside the gene matches: 8. The length of the CDR3 is 14 residues. CDR3 nucleotides: TGTGCCAGCTATCGACAGGGTTGGAATGAAAAACTGTTTTTT. This encodes CASYRQGWNEKLFF.

The chain has TRBV5-6 and TRBJ2-2; 8 bases match TRBD1. With 4 bases clipped from V and 0 bases from J, the junction kept 5 bases outside the gene matches. The length of the CDR3 is 16 residues. From germline, CDR1 is SGHDT and CDR2 YYEEEE. CDR3 protein: CASSRSRGPNTGELFF. DNA for the CDR3: TGTGCCAGCAGCCGGTCCAGGGGGCCGAACACCGGGGAGCTGTTTTTT.

The V gene is TRBV7-9, the J gene TRBJ2-3, with 7 nucleotides matching TRBD1. J was trimmed by 1 base and V by 5 bases; bases with no gene match: 6. The CDR3 contains 15 residues. In germline, CDR1 is SEHNR, CDR2 FQNEAQ (reference sequence). As DNA, the CDR3 is TGTGCCAGCAGCACACAGGGGTCCGGCACAGATACGCAGTATTTT. It codes for CASSTQGSGTDTQYF.

The J gene is TRBJ2-5, the V gene TRBV30; 7 bases map to TRBD2. Germline CDR1 is GTSNPN and CDR2 is SVGIG (reference sequence). Losses at the gene ends were 0 bases for V and 2 bases for J; bases not matched to a gene: 6. The CDR3 length is 15 residues. The CDR3 DNA reads TGTGCCTGGAGTGTACTCTCGGGACTACAAGAGACCCAGTACTTC. Protein product: CAWSVLSGLQETQYF.

The chain links TRBV5-6 to TRBJ1-2; D possibly corresponds to TRBD1 (6 bases). Germline V gene sequence: CDR1 SGHDT, CDR2 YYEEEE. Trimming took off 6 bases at V and 6 bases at J, with 12 bases between the two ends. CDR3 length: 12 amino acids. As DNA, the CDR3 is TGTGCCAGCACAGGGGCGATAGATGGCTACACCTTC. Amino acids: CASTGAIDGYTF.

The DNA for the CDR3 is TGCGCCAGCAGCCAAGAATGGGGGACTAGCTTATCAGGGAGGCCCTACAATGAGCAGTTCTTC. Translation gives CASSQEWGTSLSGRPYNEQFF. V gene TRBV4-3 combines with J gene TRBJ2-1; TRBD2 aligns across 9 bases. V trimming: 0 bases; J trimming: 2 bases; junction bases outside the gene matches: 17. The CDR3 loop spans 21 amino acids. Germline CDR1 is LGHNA and CDR2 is YSLEER.

The chain recombines TRBV27 with TRBJ1-6; D is unclear. Per the germline V gene, CDR1 is MNHEY and CDR2 is SMNVEV (reference sequence). The length of the CDR3 is 14 residues. Trimming shortened V by 3 bases and J by 7 bases, and 10 bases separated the two germline ends. CDR3 in amino acids: CASSFRERNSPLHF. CDR3 in DNA: TGTGCCAGCAGTTTTAGAGAAAGAAATTCACCCCTCCACTTT.

The V call is TRBV1, the J call TRBJ2-7; TRBD2, the table's D call, was not compared with the DNA. TRBV1 is given as a pseudogene. The CDR3 length is 15 residues. The CDR3 nucleotides read TGCACCAGCAGCCTTTCGCGGGAAAAGTCCTACGAGCAGTACTTC. This sequence encodes CTSSLSREKSYEQYF.